One sample yielded the 9 T cell receptor beta chains listed below, sequenced in a study of long-term antiretroviral therapy in people with HIV. It was version v3.0 of the immunoSEQ assay that was run at survey level. Data came from immunoSEQ multiplex PCR; TCRdb stores just in-frame clones and leaves some out. The data show around 30,000 clones, with over 90% seen just once and around 6.4% held by the top ten. The sequencing here drew on unsorted PBMCs, taken around 6.5 years after starting antiretroviral therapy. Receptors were obtained from a woman aged 40 to 55 with HIV.

Note on this clone: The junction shows a germline mismatch at one end, possibly a read error. This chain links TRBV2 with TRBJ2-7, with D unclear. The germline V gene encodes CDR1 SNHLY and CDR2 FYNNEI. There are 12 residues in the CDR3. In DNA form, the CDR3 reads TGTGCCGGCAGTGTACGTGGAAACGAGCAGTACTTC. Amino acid sequence: CAGSVRGNEQYF.

This chain joins TRBV6-1 and TRBJ2-3; TRBD2 aligns across 12 bases. The CDR3 totals 14 residues. The V and J ends lost 6 bases and 14 bases, in that order; junction bases with no gene match: 12. The germline gives CDR1 MNHNS, CDR2 SASEGT. The CDR3 DNA reads TGTGCCAGCAGCCACACCGAAGGACTAGCGGGATTGTATTTT. Translating it yields CASSHTEGLAGLYF.

The CDR3 protein is CASSLDQGSTEAFF. CDR3 nucleotide sequence: TGTGCCAGCAGCTTAGATCAGGGGAGTACTGAAGCTTTCTTT. The chain has TRBV11-2 and TRBJ1-1; D perhaps matches TRBD1 (6 bases). Germline loops: CDR1 SGHAT, CDR2 FQNNGV. Between the trimmed V and J ends, which lost 0 bases and 5 bases, there was a span of 10 bases. The CDR3 has 14 amino acids.

The rearrangement links TRBV7-8 to TRBJ1-2; D may be TRBD1 (5 bases). This CDR3 is built from 15 residues. The germline CDR1 and CDR2 sequences are SGHVS and FQNEAQ. The V gene lost 1 base and the J gene lost 8 bases, with 17 bases spanning the gap. CDR3 region: CASSLDVGRRPGYTF. DNA of the CDR3: TGTGCCAGCAGCTTAGATGTGGGGCGCCGCCCGGGCTACACCTTC.

V usage is TRBV19 and J usage is TRBJ2-3; 8 nucleotides agree with TRBD2. This CDR3 contains 13 residues. Germline CDR1 and CDR2: LNHDA and SQIVND (reference sequence). With 10 bases clipped from V and 4 bases from J, the junction kept 7 bases outside the gene matches. This chain's CDR3 is CATSPGGADTQYF. The CDR3 DNA follows: TGTGCCACCTCACCCGGGGGGGCAGATACGCAGTATTTT.

This sequence joins TRBV7-2 and TRBJ2-7; D is unclear. V was trimmed by 1 base and J by 0 bases, leaving 10 bases between them. The CDR3 has 15 amino acids. Germline V lookup: CDR1 SGHTA, CDR2 FQGNSA. The DNA for the CDR3 is TGTGCCAGCAGCTTAGTGGCTGGCAACTCCTACGAGCAGTACTTC. Protein product: CASSLVAGNSYEQYF.

J is TRBJ2-7 and V is TRBV27; D is ambiguous. The CDR3 runs 15 residues. Germline V gene data show CDR1 as MNHEY and CDR2 as SMNVEV (reference sequence). V lost 2 bases and J lost 0, with 11 bases in between. CDR3 bases: TGTGCCAGCAGTTTACCACCGCGTAGCTCCTACGAGCAGTACTTC. This codes for CASSLPPRSSYEQYF.

The chain employs TRBV6-1 and TRBJ1-2; 7 nucleotides align to TRBD1. CDR1 and CDR2 from the germline V gene are MNHNS and SASEGT. The CDR3 spans 13 residues. Trimming took 3 bases from V and 8 from J; bases not matched to a gene: 6. Here the CDR3 reads CASSDLQGGGYTF. The CDR3 DNA sequence: TGTGCCAGCAGTGACCTCCAGGGGGGCGGCTACACCTTC.

The chain joins TRBV19 to TRBJ1-5; TRBD1 might be the D (6 bases). CDR3 length equals 16 residues. Germline-derived CDR1 and CDR2 are LNHDA and SQIVND (reference sequence). With 2 bases removed from V and 0 bases from J, the gap between germline ends came to 11 bases. In DNA, the CDR3 is TGTGCCAGTAGTATAATGGGACATAATAGCAATCAGCCCCAGCATTTT. This codes for CASSIMGHNSNQPQHF.